A selection of T cell receptor beta chains follows, all from one sample in a study of blood T cell repertoires in COVID-19. The repertoire was sequenced with immunoSEQ multiplex PCR; TCRdb's copy has only in-frame clones and lacks some. The data show 350,000 or so clones, with about 86% seen just once and 3.5% to 4.5% held by the top ten. The sample comprised PBMCs or T cells enriched from blood (not recorded which). These receptor sequences come from a woman in her thirties or forties with acute COVID-19. The CDR3 runs from the conserved cysteine through the conserved F or W. D genes are given only for firm matches. Size values are once, few and many counts, or a class for expanded clones, and some rows have none.

V gene: TRBV5-5
D gene: NA
J gene: TRBJ2-3
clone size: once
CDR3 DNA: TGTGCCAGCAGCTTGGGGCGGGCGCCCACAGATACGCAGTATTTT
CDR3 protein: CASSLGRAPTDTQYF

V gene: TRBV9
D gene: TRBD1
J gene: TRBJ1-2
clone size: NA
CDR3 DNA: TGTGCCAGCAGCGTAGACGGACAGGGGACCTATGGCTACACCTTC
CDR3 protein: CASSVDGQGTYGYTF

V gene: TRBV6-2/TRBV6-3
D gene: NA
J gene: TRBJ1-1
clone size: NA
CDR3 DNA: TGTGCCAGCAGCCCGACGGGTTGGACTGAAGCTTTCTTT
CDR3 protein: CASSPTGWTEAFF

V gene: TRBV28
D gene: NA
J gene: TRBJ1-2
clone size: once
CDR3 DNA: TGTGCCAGCAGTCCGGGGGGGTCTCGGGATGGCTACACCTTC
CDR3 protein: CASSPGGSRDGYTF

V gene: TRBV6-2/TRBV6-3
D gene: NA
J gene: TRBJ1-6
clone size: few
CDR3 DNA: TGTGCCAGCAGTTACTCTCGGGGGAGAAATTCACCCCTCCACTTT
CDR3 protein: CASSYSRGRNSPLHF

V gene: TRBV10-3
D gene: TRBD2
J gene: TRBJ2-2
clone size: few
CDR3 DNA: TGTGCCATCAGTGAGTCGAGGGCACTAGCGGTTCCGCCAGGCACCGGGGAGCTGTTTTTT
CDR3 protein: CAISESRALAVPPGTGELFF

V gene: TRBV4-3
D gene: TRBD2
J gene: TRBJ2-2
clone size: NA
CDR3 DNA: TGCGCCAGCAGCCAAGAACTAGCGGGAGGTACCGGGGAGCTGTTTTTT
CDR3 protein: CASSQELAGGTGELFF

V gene: TRBV7-9
D gene: TRBD1
J gene: TRBJ1-5
clone size: once
CDR3 DNA: TGTGCCAGCAGCCTTTCGACAGGGGATGGGGCCCAGCATTTT
CDR3 protein: CASSLSTGDGAQHF

V gene: TRBV3-1/TRBV3-2
D gene: NA
J gene: TRBJ2-1
clone size: NA
CDR3 DNA: TGTGCCAGCAGCCAAGGGAGATTAGCTGAAACCTACAATGAGCAGTTCTTC
CDR3 protein: CASSQGRLAETYNEQFF

V gene: TRBV5-4
D gene: NA
J gene: TRBJ2-5
clone size: NA
CDR3 DNA: TGTGCCAGCAGCTTGGTGCGGGGCGGGGACCAAGAGACCCAGTACTTC
CDR3 protein: CASSLVRGGDQETQYF

V gene: TRBV19
D gene: NA
J gene: TRBJ2-7
clone size: NA
CDR3 DNA: TGTGCCAGCTCGTTTGGGGCGAAAACCTACGAGCAGTACTTC
CDR3 protein: CASSFGAKTYEQYF

V gene: TRBV29-1
D gene: NA
J gene: TRBJ1-1
clone size: NA
CDR3 DNA: TGCAGCGTTGGACTCCAGGGGAATATACTGCGGACTGAAGCTTTCTTT
CDR3 protein: CSVGLQGNILRTEAFF

V gene: TRBV24-1
D gene: NA
J gene: TRBJ1-6
clone size: few
CDR3 DNA: TGTGCCACCGGGCAGTTTGATAATTCACCCCTCCACTTT
CDR3 protein: CATGQFDNSPLHF

V gene: TRBV12-3/TRBV12-4
D gene: NA
J gene: TRBJ2-3
clone size: NA
CDR3 DNA: TGTGCCAGCAGACTTACAGATACGCAGTATTTT
CDR3 protein: CASRLTDTQYF

V gene: TRBV3-1/TRBV3-2
D gene: NA
J gene: TRBJ1-5
clone size: NA
CDR3 DNA: TGTGCCAGCAGCCAAGGACCTGCAGGTTGGCCCCAGCATTTT
CDR3 protein: CASSQGPAGWPQHF

V gene: TRBV6-2/TRBV6-3
D gene: TRBD2
J gene: TRBJ2-5
clone size: NA
CDR3 DNA: TGTGCCAGCAGTTACGGTAGCGGGGGGGCGCAGACCCAGTACTTC
CDR3 protein: CASSYGSGGAQTQYF

V gene: TRBV19
D gene: NA
J gene: TRBJ1-2
clone size: NA
CDR3 DNA: TGTGCCAGTTCCTCTCGAGGTGCGTATGGCTACACCTTC
CDR3 protein: CASSSRGAYGYTF

V gene: TRBV7-9
D gene: TRBD2
J gene: TRBJ2-5
clone size: once
CDR3 DNA: TGTGCCAGCAGCCAGCGGGGGGGCCAAGAGACCCAGTACTTC
CDR3 protein: CASSQRGGQETQYF

V gene: TRBV2
D gene: TRBD2
J gene: TRBJ2-3
clone size: NA
CDR3 DNA: TGTGCCAGCAGTGGTAGCGGGGATATACGCCCGCAGTATTTT
CDR3 protein: CASSGSGDIRPQYF

V gene: TRBV9
D gene: TRBD1
J gene: TRBJ1-1
clone size: NA
CDR3 DNA: TGTGCCAGCAGCGCCCCCGACAGGGAGAACACTGAAGCTTTCTTT
CDR3 protein: CASSAPDRENTEAFF

V gene: TRBV3-1/TRBV3-2
D gene: NA
J gene: TRBJ1-1
clone size: NA
CDR3 DNA: TGTGCCAGCAGCTTATATCCTAGGGGAGGTACTGAAGCTTTCTTT
CDR3 protein: CASSLYPRGGTEAFF

V gene: TRBV2
D gene: TRBD1
J gene: TRBJ1-2
clone size: NA
CDR3 DNA: TGTGCCAGCAGTGGGGACAGGGGCTCGGGAGGCTACACCTTC
CDR3 protein: CASSGDRGSGGYTF

V gene: TRBV28
D gene: NA
J gene: TRBJ2-7
clone size: NA
CDR3 DNA: TGTGCCAGCAGTTTATACCCTAACGGGAATCAGGGGGAGCAGTACTTC
CDR3 protein: CASSLYPNGNQGEQYF

V gene: TRBV6-1
D gene: NA
J gene: TRBJ1-4
clone size: NA
CDR3 DNA: TGTGCCAGCAGTGAATTTTCCCTGGTGGAGTTAAATGAAAAACTGTTTTTT
CDR3 protein: CASSEFSLVELNEKLFF

V gene: TRBV6-4
D gene: NA
J gene: TRBJ2-2
clone size: NA
CDR3 DNA: TGTGCCAGCAGTGACTCAGGGGAAGAAACCGGGGAGCTGTTTTTT
CDR3 protein: CASSDSGEETGELFF

V gene: TRBV2
D gene: NA
J gene: TRBJ1-3
clone size: few
CDR3 DNA: TGTGCCAGCAGTGGACAGCCAAAAAGCTCTGGAAACACCATATATTTT
CDR3 protein: CASSGQPKSSGNTIYF

V gene: TRBV19
D gene: NA
J gene: TRBJ2-1
clone size: NA
CDR3 DNA: TGTGCCAGTAGTATAGCAGGGGTTCCCTACAATGAGCAGTTCTTC
CDR3 protein: CASSIAGVPYNEQFF

V gene: TRBV18
D gene: NA
J gene: TRBJ1-5
clone size: NA
CDR3 DNA: TGTGCCAGCTCATCAGGGTTCAATCAGCCCCAGCATTTT
CDR3 protein: CASSSGFNQPQHF

V gene: TRBV9
D gene: NA
J gene: TRBJ1-3
clone size: NA
CDR3 DNA: TGTGCCAGCAGCCTCGGCTGGGGAGACACCATATATTTT
CDR3 protein: CASSLGWGDTIYF

V gene: TRBV28
D gene: NA
J gene: TRBJ2-1
clone size: NA
CDR3 DNA: TGTGCCAGCAGTTCAGGGATAAAATCCTACAATGAGCAGTTCTTC
CDR3 protein: CASSSGIKSYNEQFF

V gene: TRBV7-2
D gene: NA
J gene: TRBJ2-5
clone size: NA
CDR3 DNA: TGTGCCAGCAGCTTATCTTCGACAGCACGGGAGACCCAGTACTTC
CDR3 protein: CASSLSSTARETQYF